A single sample is the source of the 22 T cell receptor beta chains below, sequenced in a study of T-cell reconstitution after alpha-beta-depleted transplantation in children. Researchers prepared the TCRbeta library using unique molecular identifiers, the study reports. A single record per CDR3 protein comes from TCRdb applying MiXCR to the PCR reads. Of about 640,000 distinct CDR3 sequences in the sample, around a sixth are singletons; the top ten hold about 1.1%. Here the sequenced sample was PBMCs from the stem cell graft donor, taken from the stem cell graft. The source is a human donor who donated a stem cell graft to a child with acute myeloid leukemia.

The genes are TRBV6-1 and TRBJ1-1; possible D gene TRBD1, 6 bases. Germline loops: CDR1 MNHNS, CDR2 SASEGT. CDR3 length: 14 amino acids. Trimming took off 6 bases at V and 10 bases at J, with 21 bases between the two ends. In nucleotides, the CDR3 is TGTGCCAGCAGCAAAGGACAGACCGCGTCCGTAGCTTTCTTT. Translated: CASSKGQTASVAFF.

The chain couples TRBV4-3 to TRBJ2-1; 11 bases are shared with TRBD2. The CDR3 totals 19 residues. Germline CDR1 LGHNA, CDR2 YSLEER. Trimming took 0 bases from V and 2 from J; bases not matched to a gene: 9. The CDR3 DNA is TGCGCCAGCAGCCAAGATTGGTCTAGCGGGGGGCTGACCTACAATGAGCAGTTCTTC. It codes for CASSQDWSSGGLTYNEQFF.

This clonotype was picked up many times. This chain links TRBV6-1 with TRBJ2-1; weak D call: TRBD2 (6 bases). The CDR3 runs 14 residues. The V end lost 7 bases, the J end lost 2 bases, and 12 bases lay between the germline ends. CDR1 and CDR2 from the germline V gene are MNHNS and SASEGT. The CDR3 DNA reads TGTGCCAGCACTGATGCGGGGCCCTACAATGAGCAGTTCTTC. Its protein product is CASTDAGPYNEQFF.

The chain carries TRBV21-1 and TRBJ1-1; the table gives TRBD1 as D, unverified against the DNA. TRBV21-1 is tagged as a pseudogene. This CDR3 region has 15 residues. The CDR3: CASEAQGQGYTEAFF. CDR3 DNA sequence: TGTGCCAGCGAGGCCCAGGGACAGGGTTACACTGAAGCTTTCTTT.

This clonotype was seen at least ten times. The rearrangement uses TRBV29-1 and TRBJ1-5, with D maybe TRBD1 (5 bases). Germline V gene data show CDR1 as SQVTM and CDR2 as ANQGSEA. The germline V and J ends were trimmed by 2 bases and 5 bases, with 7 bases remaining between them. This CDR3 contains 12 residues. CDR3 DNA: TGCAGCGTTGAACAGGGAGATCAGCCCCAGCATTTT. This codes for CSVEQGDQPQHF.

This clonotype was found a few times. V gene TRBV5-5 combines with J gene TRBJ2-2; D remains unclear. The germline gives CDR1 SGHKS, CDR2 YYEKEE (reference sequence). The V end was cut by 6 bases, the J end by 6 bases, with 12 bases between. This CDR3 is built from 13 residues. This CDR3 reads CASKGISAGELFF. The CDR3 coding sequence is TGTGCCAGCAAGGGTATCTCGGCCGGGGAGCTGTTTTTT.

This clonotype was detected a few times. The chain carries TRBV27 and TRBJ1-5; D perhaps matches TRBD1 (6 bases). Germline values: CDR1 MNHEY, CDR2 SMNVEV (reference sequence). Trimming shortened V by 8 bases and J by 3 bases, and 14 bases separated the two germline ends. This CDR3 has 14 residues. The CDR3 protein is CASRLGGPNQPQHF. The CDR3 DNA sequence: TGTGCCAGCCGACTCGGGGGGCCCAATCAGCCCCAGCATTTT.

This clonotype was counted only a few times. The chain carries TRBV10-3 and TRBJ2-7, with a weak D call TRBD1 (5 bases). The CDR3 is made up of 9 amino acids. In germline, CDR1 is ENHRY, CDR2 SYGVKD. V lost 8 bases, J lost 6 bases, and 5 bases lay in between. CDR3 DNA sequence: TGTGCCATCGGGGCCGAGCAGTACTTC. Translated: CAIGAEQYF.

This clonotype was recorded many times. V usage is TRBV6-2 or TRBV6-3 and J usage is TRBJ2-5; D is possibly TRBD2 (6 bases). Germline lookup yields CDR1 MNHEY and CDR2 SVGEGT. Trimming took 9 bases from V and 2 from J, leaving 13 bases between them. CDR3 length: 13 residues. DNA of the CDR3: TGTGCCAGTAGGGAGGACGGACAAGAGACCCAGTACTTC. It translates to CASREDGQETQYF.

As concerns this clonotype: A read error is possible here, since a much larger clone lies one base away. The chain uses TRBV24-1 and TRBJ2-7, with a tentative D call TRBD1 (6 bases). The V gene's germline CDR1 is KGHDR and CDR2 SFDVKD. The CDR3 is 13 residues long. With 7 bases removed from V and 1 base from J, the gap between germline ends came to 10 bases. CDR3 DNA sequence: TGTGCCACCAGCCCGGACAGTTCCTACGAGCAGTACTTC. It encodes CATSPDSSYEQYF.

This clonotype came up many times. The J gene is TRBJ1-5, the V gene TRBV29-1; 9 nucleotides align to TRBD1. CDR1 SQVTM and CDR2 ANQGSEA come from the germline V gene. The junction had 6 bases not matched to a gene; V was cut back by 7 bases and J by 5 bases. The CDR3 contains 13 residues. In DNA, the CDR3 is TGCAGCGCGGGACAGGGTGCGGATCAGCCCCAGCATTTT. This codes for CSAGQGADQPQHF.

Many counts were recorded for this clonotype. The CDR3 loop reads CASSTGRSNSPLHF. The CDR3 DNA follows: TGTGCCAGCAGCACCGGACGGAGTAATTCACCCCTCCACTTT. The chain employs TRBV5-6 and TRBJ1-6; the D is unclear. This CDR3 spans 14 amino acids. Germline V gene lookup returns CDR1 SGHDT and CDR2 YYEEEE. V was pared by 4 bases and J by 6 bases, with 11 bases between.

This clonotype has only a few counts. The chain uses TRBV20-1 and TRBJ2-2; possibly TRBD2 for D (5 bases). CDR1 DFQATT and CDR2 SNEGSKA come from the germline V gene (reference sequence). The CDR3 length is 13 residues. Trimming took 7 bases from V and 0 from J, leaving 9 bases between them. CDR3 in DNA: TGCAGTGTTTTGGGAGCGAACACCGGGGAGCTGTTTTTT. It yields the protein CSVLGANTGELFF.

The rearrangement uses TRBV12-3 or TRBV12-4 and TRBJ2-1; weak D call: TRBD2 (7 bases). The CDR3 length is 16 residues. Trimming cost V 7 bases and J 3 bases, with 19 bases left between them. The CDR3 is CASIKGGGGVYNEQFF. The CDR3 nucleotides are TGTGCCAGCATCAAGGGAGGGGGGGGTGTCTACAATGAGCAGTTCTTC.

This clonotype showed up many times. The chain links TRBV6-1 to TRBJ2-1; D gene ambiguous. CDR1 is MNHNS, CDR2 SASEGT, per germline. Between the trimmed V and J ends, which lost 2 bases and 8 bases, there was a span of 13 bases. The CDR3 has 14 amino acids. The CDR3 sequence: CASSEHRPRYEQFF. Written as DNA, the CDR3 is TGTGCCAGCAGTGAACATCGGCCACGGTATGAGCAGTTCTTC.

This clonotype has more than one count but fewer than ten. The V call is TRBV7-2, the J call TRBJ2-7; D may correspond to TRBD1 or TRBD2 (7 bases each). V was clipped by 5 bases and J by 3 bases, with 17 bases between them. Germline values: CDR1 SGHTA, CDR2 FQGNSA. The CDR3 runs 15 residues. The CDR3 DNA reads as TGTGCCAGCAGCCAGGGGGGGGTAGGCGGCTACGAGCAGTACTTC. It is translated as CASSQGGVGGYEQYF.

The CDR3 loop reads CASSPGEYSNQPQHF. The CDR3 bases are TGTGCCAGCAGCCCGGGAGAATATAGCAATCAGCCCCAGCATTTT. The chain uses TRBV9 and TRBJ1-5; D gene unclear. The germline V and J ends were trimmed by 4 bases and 0 bases, with 11 bases remaining between them. The CDR3 sequence is 15 residues long. The germline gives CDR1 SGDLS, CDR2 YYNGEE.

This clonotype was recorded at least ten times. CDR3 region: CAISGTGTEQETQYF. The CDR3 nucleotides are TGTGCCATCAGTGGAACCGGGACAGAACAAGAGACCCAGTACTTC. The V gene is TRBV10-3, the J gene TRBJ2-5; 7 positions agree with TRBD1. V was pared by 4 bases and J by 2 bases, with 7 bases of the junction left unmatched. The CDR3 totals 15 residues. Germline assignment: CDR1 ENHRY and CDR2 SYGVKD.

This clonotype was seen at least ten times. The J gene is TRBJ2-4, the V gene TRBV7-9; D is ambiguous. V gave up 1 base and J gave up 7 bases, with 8 bases separating them. The germline V gene encodes CDR1 SEHNR and CDR2 FQNEAQ (reference sequence). This CDR3 contains 13 residues. CDR3 protein: CASSLGQGNIQYF. Written as DNA, the CDR3 is TGTGCCAGCAGCTTAGGGCAAGGCAACATTCAGTACTTC.

The V call is TRBV11-2, the J call TRBJ2-1; D remains unclear. V shed 3 bases and J shed 4 bases, with 16 bases lying between them. Germline V gives CDR1 SGHAT, CDR2 FQNNGV. There are 16 residues in the CDR3. CDR3 region: CASSFDRLIEYNEQFF. The CDR3 coding sequence is TGTGCCAGCAGCTTTGATCGCCTCATAGAGTACAATGAGCAGTTCTTC.

The chain links TRBV20-1 to TRBJ2-6; 9 bases agree with TRBD1. Germline trimming cut 3 bases from V and 2 bases from J; bases unmatched to any gene: 11. Germline CDR1 is DFQATT and CDR2 is SNEGSKA (reference sequence). This CDR3 region has 18 residues. As DNA, the CDR3 is TGCAGTGCTAGGGGTCGGGGACAGGGCTTCACTGGGGCCAACGTCCTGACTTTC. It is translated as CSARGRGQGFTGANVLTF.

In this sample, this clonotype turned up many times. This chain links TRBV12-3 or TRBV12-4 with TRBJ1-5; D call uncertain. V was trimmed by 5 bases and J by 4 bases, leaving 12 bases between them. The CDR3 length is 14 residues. CDR3 nucleotides: TGTGCCAGCAGTCCCGGAAGGTTAAATCAGCCCCAGCATTTT. Its translation: CASSPGRLNQPQHF.